The 21 T cell receptor beta chains presented below share a single source sample, sequenced in a study of T cell responses to AZD1222 COVID-19 vaccine. Sequencing was performed with immunoSEQ multiplex PCR; in TCRdb, only in-frame clones are kept and a portion is missing. Among more than 100,000 clones listed, 70% to 85% were seen once. The sample consisted of peripheral blood, taken on day 0 of AZD1222 vaccination. These receptors all stem from an adult in good health.

The chain has TRBV10-3 and TRBJ2-3; D may be TRBD1 (6 bases). The CDR3 loop spans 16 amino acids. Germline CDR1 and CDR2: ENHRY and SYGVKD. V was pared by 3 bases and J by 1 base, with 14 bases between. The CDR3 DNA is TGTGCCATCAGTGAAGCAGGGGCGTCGGGCACAGATACGCAGTATTTT. This translates into CAISEAGASGTDTQYF.

The chain carries TRBV25-1 and TRBJ2-3; D is possibly TRBD1 or TRBD2 (6 bases each). V lost 6 bases, J lost 0 bases, and 10 bases lay in between. The CDR3 contains 14 residues. CDR1 is MGHDK and CDR2 is SYGVNS in the germline V gene. CDR3 sequence (DNA): TGTGCCAGCAGCCCGGGGGCCAGCACAGATACGCAGTATTTT. Translated: CASSPGASTDTQYF. Using reference TRBV25-1 and TRBJ2-3 for the parts outside the CDR3, the full variable domain is EADIYQTPRYLVIGTGKKITLECSQTMGHDKMYWYQQDPGMELHLIHYSYGVNSTEKGDLSSESTVSRIRTEHFPLTLESARPSHTSQYLCASSPGASTDTQYFGPGTRLTVL.

The chain uses TRBV3-1 (or the pseudogene TRBV3-2) and TRBJ1-4, with D uncertain. Germline V gene lookup returns CDR1 LGHDT and CDR2 YNNKEL (reference sequence). Between the trimmed V and J ends, which lost 10 bases and 0 bases, there was a span of 15 bases. This CDR3 contains 15 residues. The CDR3 reads CATWSPATTNEKLFF. The CDR3 DNA reads TGTGCCACTTGGAGCCCAGCAACAACTAATGAAAAACTGTTTTTT.

V is TRBV6-2 or TRBV6-3 and J is TRBJ1-1; TRBD1 is a possible D gene (5 bases). Germline loops: CDR1 MNHEY, CDR2 SVGEGT. The CDR3 runs 13 residues. Trimming left V 6 bases short and J 11 bases short, with 19 bases between. The CDR3 reads CASSPFGRGDAFF. CDR3 in DNA: TGTGCCAGCAGCCCCTTCGGGCGAGGGGACGCTTTCTTT.

CDR3: CASTGTSGTPYEQYF. CDR3 DNA: TGTGCCAGCACGGGGACTAGCGGAACCCCCTACGAGCAGTACTTC. V gene TRBV28 combines with J gene TRBJ2-7, with TRBD2 matching 11 bases. Germline V gene lookup returns CDR1 MDHEN and CDR2 SYDVKM. The CDR3 contains 15 residues. Losses at the gene ends were 7 bases for V and 2 bases for J; bases not matched to a gene: 7.

The rearrangement uses TRBV2 and TRBJ2-7, with 12 bases aligning to TRBD2. J gave up 3 bases and V 6 bases, and 18 bases lay outside the gene matches. The CDR3 extends over 19 amino acids. Per germline, CDR1 SNHLY and CDR2 FYNNEI. CDR3 in DNA: TGTGCCAGCAGCCGTACCCCTACCCGAACGGGACTAGCGGGCTACGAGCAGTACTTC. This codes for CASSRTPTRTGLAGYEQYF. Full variable domain (remainder filled in from reference TRBV2 and TRBJ2-7): EPEVTQTPSHQVTQMGQEVILRCVPISNHLYFYWYRQILGQKVEFLVSFYNNEISEKSEIFDDQFSVERPDGSNFTLKIRSTKLEDSAMYFCASSRTPTRTGLAGYEQYFGPGTRLTVT.

The CDR3, as DNA: TGTGCCAGCACCATCCACGACCGGCGGAATCAGCCCCAGCATTTT. This encodes CASTIHDRRNQPQHF. The chain links TRBV5-8 to TRBJ1-5; D ambiguous. This CDR3 is 15 amino acids long. Trimming cost V 6 bases and J 4 bases, with 17 bases left between them. Germline-derived CDR1 and CDR2 are SGHTS and YDEGEE. Variable domain in full (rest from reference TRBV5-8 and TRBJ1-5): EAGVTQSPTHLIKTRGQQATLRCSPISGHTSVYWYQQALGLGLQFLLWYDEGEERNRGNFPPRFSGRQFPNYSSELNVNALELEDSALYLCASTIHDRRNQPQHFGDGTRLSIL.

The chain combines TRBV5-1 with TRBJ2-5; no definite D call. The germline CDR1 and CDR2 sequences are SGHRS and YFSETQ. The germline V and J ends were trimmed by 4 bases and 1 base, with 11 bases remaining between them. The CDR3 has 14 amino acids. This chain's CDR3 is CASSPMTGQETQYF. As DNA, the CDR3 is TGCGCCAGCAGCCCGATGACTGGCCAAGAGACCCAGTACTTC. Variable domain in full (rest from reference TRBV5-1 and TRBJ2-5): KAGVTQTPRYLIKTRGQQVTLSCSPISGHRSVSWYQQTPGQGLQFLFEYFSETQRNKGNFPGRFSGRQFSNSRSEMNVSTLELGDSALYLCASSPMTGQETQYFGPGTRLLVL.

This chain links TRBV4-1 with TRBJ1-4, with D unresolved. V shed 4 bases and J shed 5 bases, with 14 bases lying between them. Looked up from germline, CDR1 is MGHRA and CDR2 is YSYEKL. The CDR3 consists of 15 residues. The CDR3 DNA reads as TGCGCCAGCAGCCGAGGAATGGGAGGAAATGAAAAACTGTTTTTT. This codes for CASSRGMGGNEKLFF.

CDR3 sequence (DNA): TGTGCCAGCAGCGTAGGGACTATACCCGGGGAGCTGTTTTTT. It codes for CASSVGTIPGELFF. The chain combines TRBV9 with TRBJ2-2; tentative D call: TRBD2 (6 bases). Germline V CDR1 and CDR2: SGDLS, YYNGEE. V lost 0 bases and J lost 6, with 9 bases in between. The CDR3 runs 14 residues.

The chain uses TRBV18 and TRBJ1-5; no definite D call. Trimming shortened V by 6 bases and J by 9 bases, and 15 bases separated the two germline ends. The CDR3 covers 13 residues. Looked up from germline, CDR1 is KGHSH and CDR2 is LQKENI. As DNA, the CDR3 is TGTGCCAGCTCCCAAGCGGGGAGCGGGCCCCAGCATTTT. Translated: CASSQAGSGPQHF.

The rearrangement uses TRBV3-1 (or the pseudogene TRBV3-2) and TRBJ2-3, with D perhaps matching TRBD1 (6 bases). This CDR3 region has 16 residues. Trimming stripped 0 bases from V and 1 base from J, with 11 bases between. CDR1 is LGHDT, CDR2 YNNKEL, per germline (reference sequence). As DNA, the CDR3 is TGTGCCAGCAGCCAAGACAAGGGACACGGCACAGATACGCAGTATTTT. Protein product: CASSQDKGHGTDTQYF.

This clone was seen a handful of times. The V gene is TRBV5-6, the J gene TRBJ1-2; the match to TRBD1 covers 7 bases. CDR3 size: 15 residues. Unmatched junction bases numbered 11, after V lost 4 bases and J lost 5 bases. Germline assignment: CDR1 SGHDT and CDR2 YYEEEE. CDR3 protein: CASSPFRDSSYGYTF. CDR3 in DNA: TGTGCCAGCAGCCCATTCCGGGACAGTAGTTATGGCTACACCTTC.

The chain has TRBV2 and TRBJ1-4; 7 bases line up with TRBD1. The CDR3 covers 15 residues. Germline CDR1 reads SNHLY; CDR2 reads FYNNEI. The V segment lost 5 bases and the J segment 2 bases; nucleotides outside the gene matches: 5. Here the CDR3 reads CASSPQGVTNEKLFF. CDR3 sequence (DNA): TGTGCCAGCAGTCCTCAGGGGGTTACTAATGAAAAACTGTTTTTT.

The rearrangement joins TRBV6-1 to TRBJ2-1; tentatively, D is TRBD1 (6 bases). Trimming shortened V by 1 base and J by 6 bases, and 10 bases separated the two germline ends. This CDR3 has 14 amino acids. Germline CDR1 and CDR2: MNHNS and SASEGT. The CDR3 nucleotides are TGTGCCAGCAGTGAAGGACAGGCTAGCAATGAGCAGTTCTTC. Protein sequence: CASSEGQASNEQFF.

The chain combines TRBV28 with TRBJ2-5; 9 bases are shared with TRBD2. This CDR3 has 16 amino acids. CDR1 and CDR2 from the germline V gene are MDHEN and SYDVKM. V was clipped by 6 bases and J by 2 bases; unmatched bases: 10. CDR3 nucleotide sequence: TGTGCCAGCAGGTTCCGGCTAGCGGGACATCAAGAGACCCAGTACTTC. Its translation: CASRFRLAGHQETQYF. The full variable domain, with the rest looked up from reference TRBV28 and TRBJ2-5, is DVKVTQSSRYLVKRTGEKVFLECVQDMDHENMFWYRQDPGLGLRLIYFSYDVKMKEKGDIPEGYSVSREKKERFSLILESASTNQTSMYLCASRFRLAGHQETQYFGPGTRLLVL.

V gene TRBV6-6 combines with J gene TRBJ1-5; no clear D. The CDR3 is 14 residues long. The germline CDR1 and CDR2 sequences are MNHNY and SVGAGI (reference sequence). Trimming removed 2 bases at V and 9 bases at J, with 14 bases between. CDR3 sequence: CASSYGPRVGPQHF. As DNA, the CDR3 is TGTGCCAGCAGTTACGGCCCCCGCGTGGGGCCCCAGCATTTT.

This clone was counted once. This sequence joins TRBV7-2 and TRBJ1-5, with D possibly TRBD1 on 6 matching bases. Trimming cost V 1 base and J 7 bases, with 14 bases left between them. The CDR3 has 15 amino acids. Looked up from germline, CDR1 is SGHTA and CDR2 is FQGNSA. The CDR3 nucleotides are TGTGCCAGCAGCTTAGTACCGGCGGGGGCCCAGCCCCAGCATTTT. Amino acid sequence: CASSLVPAGAQPQHF.

This clone was counted a few times. V usage is TRBV27 and J usage is TRBJ2-1; no reliable D call. In germline, CDR1 is MNHEY, CDR2 SMNVEV (reference sequence). The V and J ends lost 1 base and 0 bases respectively, with 7 bases between them. This CDR3 is 15 amino acids long. For the CDR3, the DNA is TGTGCCAGCAGTTTATACCAAGGCTCCTACAATGAGCAGTTCTTC. It encodes CASSLYQGSYNEQFF.

Only one count was recorded for this clone. The rearrangement uses TRBV3-1 (or the pseudogene TRBV3-2) and TRBJ1-1; D gene uncertain. The CDR3 extends over 14 amino acids. CDR1 and CDR2 (germline): LGHDT, YNNKEL (reference sequence). Trimming left V 3 bases short and J 0 bases short, with 8 bases between. The CDR3 DNA sequence: TGTGCCAGCAGCCACAGGCCTATGAACACTGAAGCTTTCTTT. Amino acids: CASSHRPMNTEAFF.

The chain is built from TRBV9 and TRBJ2-1, with no clear D. The germline V gene encodes CDR1 SGDLS and CDR2 YYNGEE. V lost 3 bases and J 4 bases, leaving 8 bases between the germline ends. This CDR3 spans 13 amino acids. The CDR3 loop reads CASSDEVYNEQFF. CDR3 sequence (DNA): TGTGCCAGCAGCGACGAAGTGTACAATGAGCAGTTCTTC.